Each of the 9 T cell receptor beta chains below was sequenced from the same sample in a study of cytomegalovirus exposure and HLA in healthy donors. The PCR was carried out with 60 Vbeta primers and 13 Jbeta primers. Profiling relied on immunoSEQ multiplex PCR, and the TCRdb table lists in-frame clones only, not all of them. The sample totals about 77,000 clones. Specimen: PBMCs. These TCRs come from a man aged 45-65 years in good health and CMV-seropositive.

The V gene is TRBV9, the J gene TRBJ1-1, with 11 bases aligning to TRBD1. The V segment lost 4 bases and the J segment 5 bases; nucleotides outside the gene matches: 7. Germline CDR1 and CDR2: SGDLS and YYNGEE. The CDR3 spans 15 residues. DNA of the CDR3: TGTGCCAGCAGCTTCTTGGACAGGGGGCGGACTGAAGCTTTCTTT. Its protein product is CASSFLDRGRTEAFF. Drawing the rest from reference TRBV9 and TRBJ1-1, the complete variable domain is DSGVTQTPKHLITATGQRVTLRCSPRSGDLSVYWYQQSLDQGLQFLIQYYNGEERAKGNILERFSAQQFPDLHSELNLSSLELGDSALYFCASSFLDRGRTEAFFGQGTRLTVV.

The chain combines TRBV5-3 with TRBJ2-7; no clear D gene. TRBV5-3 is identified as an open reading frame with a role that is uncertain. Trimming took 5 bases from V and 6 from J, leaving 18 bases between them. The CDR3 totals 14 residues. The CDR3 nucleotides read TGTGCCAGAAGGGGTGAACGGCGGATAGGCGAGCAGTACGTC. The encoded protein is CARRGERRIGEQYV.

The chain carries TRBV2 and TRBJ1-2; possibly TRBD1 for D (6 bases). CDR3 length equals 14 residues. V was pared by 9 bases and J by 5 bases, with 19 bases between. Per the germline V gene, CDR1 is SNHLY and CDR2 is FYNNEI. CDR3 DNA sequence: TGTGCCAGTTGGGGGGGCAGGGGCAAATATGGCTACACCTTC. Translation: CASWGGRGKYGYTF.

The chain has TRBV14 and TRBJ2-3; 8 bases agree with TRBD2. Germline V gene data show CDR1 as SGHDN and CDR2 as FVKESK. V lost 1 base, J lost 5 bases, and 11 bases stayed unmatched. The CDR3 length is 17 residues. CDR3 loop: CASSQVGAREAEDTQYF. CDR3 DNA sequence: TGTGCCAGCAGCCAAGTAGGGGCGCGGGAGGCGGAAGATACGCAGTATTTT.

The J gene is TRBJ2-7, the V gene TRBV2; perhaps TRBD2 as D (6 bases). V dropped 1 base and J dropped 3 bases, with 16 bases sitting between them. This CDR3 is 16 amino acids long. The germline V gene encodes CDR1 SNHLY and CDR2 FYNNEI. The CDR3 DNA is TGTGCCAGCAGTGAAGGGGGCGGAGGGGATGGCTACGAGCAGTACGTC. This encodes CASSEGGGGDGYEQYV.

V and J are TRBV5-1 and TRBJ2-1; 7 bases align to TRBD2. Trimming cost V 0 bases and J 5 bases; bases outside gene matches: 5. Germline V gene lookup returns CDR1 SGHRS and CDR2 YFSETQ. The CDR3 is 15 amino acids. The chain's CDR3 is CASSLEGGSHNEQFF. The CDR3 nucleotides read TGCGCCAGCAGCTTGGAGGGAGGGAGTCACAATGAGCAGTTCTTC.

V and J are TRBV9 and TRBJ1-2, with 9 positions matching TRBD1. The CDR3 length is 14 residues. With 4 bases clipped from V and 6 bases from J, the junction kept 7 bases outside the gene matches. Germline values: CDR1 SGDLS, CDR2 YYNGEE. CDR3 residues: CASSPTGGADGYTF. The DNA for the CDR3 is TGTGCCAGCAGCCCTACAGGGGGCGCGGATGGCTACACCTTC.

The rearrangement links TRBV10-3 to TRBJ2-7; D might be TRBD1 (6 bases). Per the germline V gene, CDR1 is ENHRY and CDR2 is SYGVKD. Trimming cost V 6 bases and J 5 bases, with 14 bases left between them. The CDR3 sequence is 13 residues long. This chain's CDR3 is CAISRDTLDEQYF. CDR3 in DNA: TGTGCCATCAGCCGGGACACCCTCGACGAGCAGTACTTC.

The chain recombines TRBV10-2 with TRBJ2-5; 7 bases line up with TRBD1. The CDR3 is made up of 15 amino acids. V shed 6 bases, J shed 2 bases, and the junction held 9 bases outside the gene matches. Germline lookup yields CDR1 WSHSY and CDR2 SAAADI. CDR3 region: CASRPSRDRQETQYF. The CDR3 nucleotides read TGCGCCAGCAGACCTAGCCGGGACAGACAAGAGACCCAGTACTTC.